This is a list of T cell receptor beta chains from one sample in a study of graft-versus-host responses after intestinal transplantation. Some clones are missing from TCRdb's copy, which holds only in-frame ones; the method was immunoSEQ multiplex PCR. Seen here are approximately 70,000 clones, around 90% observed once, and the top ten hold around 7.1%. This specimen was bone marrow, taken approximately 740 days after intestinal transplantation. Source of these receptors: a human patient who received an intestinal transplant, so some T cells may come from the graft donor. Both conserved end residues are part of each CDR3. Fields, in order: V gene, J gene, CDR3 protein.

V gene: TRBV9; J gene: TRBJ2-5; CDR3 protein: CASSVNTGDGETQYF
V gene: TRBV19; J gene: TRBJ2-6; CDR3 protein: CASRTSGRLSGANVLTF
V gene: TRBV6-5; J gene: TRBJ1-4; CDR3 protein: CASRLTADSNEKLFF
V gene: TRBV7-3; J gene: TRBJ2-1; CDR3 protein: CASSFGGPDEQFF
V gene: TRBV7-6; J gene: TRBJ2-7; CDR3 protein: CASSLGDREYEQYF
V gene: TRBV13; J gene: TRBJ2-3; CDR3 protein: CASKSRGSDTQYF
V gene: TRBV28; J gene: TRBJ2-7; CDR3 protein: CASSLGTVGYEQYF
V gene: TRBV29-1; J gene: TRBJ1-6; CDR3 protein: CSVAGIFGSPLHF
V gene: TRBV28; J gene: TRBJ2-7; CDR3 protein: CASSSPGLGRPPYEQYF
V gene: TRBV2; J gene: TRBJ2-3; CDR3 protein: CASSGDYTDTQYF
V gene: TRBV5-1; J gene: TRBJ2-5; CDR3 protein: CASSPTDRPGETQYF
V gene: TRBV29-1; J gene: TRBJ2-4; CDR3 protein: CSASASKNIQYF
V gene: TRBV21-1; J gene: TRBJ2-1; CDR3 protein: CASIKGLAPGDEQFF
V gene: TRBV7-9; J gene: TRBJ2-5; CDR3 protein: CASSPGEGETQYF
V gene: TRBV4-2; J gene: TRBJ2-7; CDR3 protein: CASSQAIGTESSYEQYF
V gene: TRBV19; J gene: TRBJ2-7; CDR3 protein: CASRTGGGEQYF
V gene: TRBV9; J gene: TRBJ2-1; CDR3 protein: CASSVVPASGGANEQFF
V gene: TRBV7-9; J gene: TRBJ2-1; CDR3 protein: CASSLGRPSEQFF
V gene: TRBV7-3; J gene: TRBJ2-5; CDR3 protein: CASSQTGGHETQYF
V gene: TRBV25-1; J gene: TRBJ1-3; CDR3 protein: CASSEVGYSGNTIYF
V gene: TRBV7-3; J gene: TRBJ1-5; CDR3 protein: CASSSGTDQPQHF
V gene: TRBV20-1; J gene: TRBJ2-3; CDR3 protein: CRATDPDTQYF
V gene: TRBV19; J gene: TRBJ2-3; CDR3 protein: CASRNTDTQYF
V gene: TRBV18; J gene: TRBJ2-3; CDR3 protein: CASSSLATNTDTQYF
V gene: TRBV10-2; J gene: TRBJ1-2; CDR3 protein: CASSAFRDLNGYTF
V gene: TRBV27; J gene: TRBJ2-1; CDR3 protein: CASSFSGGAYNEQFF
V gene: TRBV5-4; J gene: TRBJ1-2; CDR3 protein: CASSLDPGDNYGYTF
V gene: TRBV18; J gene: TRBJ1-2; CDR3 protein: CASSPGRQEVIGYTF
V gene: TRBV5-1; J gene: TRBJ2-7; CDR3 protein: CASRELTGIFPYEQYF
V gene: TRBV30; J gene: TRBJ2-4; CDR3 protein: CAWSPGAKNIQYF
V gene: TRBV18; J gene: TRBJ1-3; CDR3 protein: CASSPGVSSGNTIYF
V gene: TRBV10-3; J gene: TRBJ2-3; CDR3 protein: CAISENGGTDTQYF
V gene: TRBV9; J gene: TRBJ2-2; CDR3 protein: CASSVASGGALTGELFF
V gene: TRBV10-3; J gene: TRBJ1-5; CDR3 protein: CAISESLGNQPQHF
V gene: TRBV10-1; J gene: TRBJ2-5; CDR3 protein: CASSVGTSGNQETQYF
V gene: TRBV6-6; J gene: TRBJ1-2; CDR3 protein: CASLEGADYGYTF